This T cell receptor (beta chain) was recovered during a study of graft-versus-host responses after intestinal transplantation (dated by TCRdb to about 2021). As for the study more broadly: The transplants that recipients got were multivisceral, liver-intestinal, or isolated intestinal. Every recipient was given anti-thymocyte globulin induction, then maintenance tacrolimus and steroids for around three years. Bulk TCR-beta CDR3 sequencing was used to track graft-versus-host and host-versus-graft alloreactive T cell clones in the graft, circulation and bone marrow after intestinal transplantation. To identify alloreactive clones, pre-transplant mixed lymphocyte reaction products were sequenced and compared with unstimulated pre-transplant donor and recipient T cells. Of the approximately 24 intestinal transplant recipients enrolled in the cohort, one of whom was a retransplant, 3 patients without pretransplant specimens were excluded. A peak of at least 4% donor T cells among recipient peripheral blood mononuclear cells was the definition used for donor T cell macrochimerism. Samples from a few later patients were sequenced in-house on an Illumina MiSeq with MiXCR processing rather than by the commercial service. What the research found in general, with its limitations: High GvH to HvG T cell clonal ratios were observed in the allografts of patients with donor T cell macrochimerism. Early after transplant, peak levels of circulating GvH clones were found to be associated with declines in HvG clones. GvH clones were found in recipient bone marrow, and some of the GvH clones appeared earlier in ileal mucosa or blood, which is consistent with an intestinal mucosal origin. The conclusions were limited by the relatively low number and heterogeneity of the intestinal transplant patients.

Via the germline V gene, CDR1 is MDHEN and CDR2 SYDVKM. The CDR3 measures 11 amino acids from cysteine to phenylalanine. This entry keeps only the CDR3 DNA: 33 bases, framed from base 1. Trimming takes 3 bases from V and 5 bases from J, and the germline ends sit 5 bases apart. The sample's time point label is to be understood as: cells obtained before transplantation from donor or recipient. In mixed lymphocyte reactions, around 200,000 CFSE-labeled pre-transplant responders were plated with around 200,000 irradiated violet-dye-labeled stimulators and cultured for around six days. After the mixed lymphocyte reaction, proliferating CD3+CD4+CFSE-low and CD3+CD8+CFSE-low responder cells were FACS-sorted on a BD Influx sorter. Details on this clone: The sample holds no much larger clone one base away, and base qualities are not on file.

The library came from the immunoSEQ multiplex PCR assay. For most patients, genomic DNA was isolated with the Qiagen DNeasy Blood and Tissue Kit and shipped frozen to Adaptive Biotechnologies for TCR sequencing. High-throughput TCR-beta CDR3 sequencing of genomic DNA from most patients was performed by Adaptive Biotechnologies. Concerning the study's data processing: TCR sequencing data for around 20 patients were retrieved from Adaptive's ImmunoSEQ software; a few other patients were processed with MiXCR and VDJtools. To correct CD4 versus CD8 sorting errors, sequences present in both subsets at a frequency ratio below 5:1 were removed. Because the origin of CDR3 nucleotide sequences shared between donor and recipient could not be assigned, those sequences were removed. At least 2-fold expansion over unstimulated cells and a minimum CFSE-low frequency of 0.002% (template counts) or 0.001% (read counts) were required for clones to be classified as alloreactive. Clones were considered mappable if detected in sequenced pre-transplant spleen, lymph node, or MLR CFSE-low populations of the donor or recipient. Cumulative frequency of alloreactive clones was calculated as a percentage of all sequences weighted by copy number. TCRdb mirrors the immuneACCESS table, restricted to in-frame sequences. Some clones are absent from its copies; in checked studies, under half trace to an unresolved V gene, and the reason for the others is unknown. V and J calls plus clone size are reproduced from that table; the DNA served to infer D and trimming. The sample table holds about 15,000 clones, of which approximately 28% were seen once. Roughly 2.8% of the sample rests with the top ten.

The TCR comes from a human patient who received an intestinal transplant. Source: alloreactive CD8+ T cells from a mixed lymphocyte reaction culture, taken before intestinal transplant. The cell subset or site label, as the study defines it: CFSE-low proliferating T cells sorted from approximately six-day pre-transplant mixed lymphocyte reaction (GvH or HvG direction). This chain joins TRBV28 to TRBJ2-7; D gene: possibly TRBD2, on 5 matching bases. For the CDR3, the sequence is CASSFSDEQYF. The nucleotide sequence reads TGTGCCAGCAGTTTTAGCGACGAGCAGTACTTC. The full variable domain, completed from the reference TRBV28 and TRBJ2-7 proteins outside the CDR3, reads DVKVTQSSRYLVKRTGEKVFLECVQDMDHENMFWYRQDPGLGLRLIYFSYDVKMKEKGDIPEGYSVSREKKERFSLILESASTNQTSMYLCASSFSDEQYFGPGTRLTVT.